These 7 T cell receptor beta chains were sequenced from one sample in a study of graft-versus-host responses after intestinal transplantation. Assay: immunoSEQ multiplex PCR; the TCRdb copy retains only in-frame clones and omits some. The table lists tens of thousands of clones, more than 85% of them singletons. Sequenced material: PBMCs, taken just over 65 days after intestinal transplant. These receptors were obtained from a human patient who received an intestinal transplant, so some T cells may come from the graft donor.

V gene TRBV5-6 combines with J gene TRBJ1-1; a possible D gene is TRBD1 (6 bases). CDR3 size: 14 residues. Germline values: CDR1 SGHDT, CDR2 YYEEEE. Between the trimmed V and J ends, which lost 5 bases and 6 bases, there was a span of 17 bases. This chain's CDR3 is CASSTQGWEAEAFF. CDR3 nucleotide sequence: TGTGCCAGCAGTACACAGGGTTGGGAAGCTGAAGCTTTCTTT. The full variable domain, in which reference TRBV5-6 and TRBJ1-1 provide the parts outside the CDR3, is DAGVTQSPTHLIKTRGQQVTLRCSPKSGHDTVSWYQQALGQGPQFIFQYYEEEERQRGNFPDRFSGHQFPNYSSELNVNALLLGDSALYLCASSTQGWEAEAFFGQGTRLTVV.

The chain employs TRBV7-8 and TRBJ2-5; the D gene could be TRBD1 or TRBD2 (6 bases each). The CDR3 length is 17 residues. Germline V gene sequence: CDR1 SGHVS, CDR2 FQNEAQ. V lost 1 base to trimming and J lost 0 bases, with 15 bases between them. The DNA for the CDR3 is TGTGCCAGCAGCTTAGTCGTAGGGGGGATCTACCAAGAGACCCAGTACTTC. Translation gives CASSLVVGGIYQETQYF.

J is TRBJ1-4 and V is TRBV15; no clear D gene. CDR1 is LNHNV and CDR2 is YYDKDF in the germline V gene (reference sequence). The CDR3 runs 15 residues. Deletions cut 9 bases from V and 2 bases from J, with 16 bases between. The CDR3 nucleotides are TGTGCCACACTTCCAGAAGGCGACACTAATGAAAAACTGTTTTTT. Its translation is CATLPEGDTNEKLFF. Full variable domain (remainder filled in from reference TRBV15 and TRBJ1-4): DAMVIQNPRYQVTQFGKPVTLSCSQTLNHNVMYWYQQKSSQAPKLLFHYYDKDFNNEADTPDNFQSRRPNTSFCFLDIRSPGLGDTAMYLCATLPEGDTNEKLFFGSGTQLSVL.

This sequence joins TRBV5-1 and TRBJ2-1, with D perhaps matching TRBD1 (6 bases). Trimming took 1 base from V and 3 from J, leaving 11 bases between them. The germline V gene has CDR1 SGHRS and CDR2 YFSETQ. CDR3 length: 15 amino acids. DNA of the CDR3: TGCGCCAGCAGCTTGTGGGACACCAACTACAATGAGCAGTTCTTC. Translated: CASSLWDTNYNEQFF.

The chain is built from TRBV6-6 and TRBJ1-1, with 8 bases aligning to TRBD1. Germline CDR1 is MNHNY and CDR2 is SVGAGI (reference sequence). With V trimmed by 8 bases and J by 0 bases, 2 bases remained unmatched. This CDR3 spans 13 amino acids. The DNA for the CDR3 is TGTGCCAGCGGACAGGGCCTGAACACTGAAGCTTTCTTT. Translating gives CASGQGLNTEAFF.

The rearrangement joins TRBV9 to TRBJ2-1, with 7 bases identical to TRBD2. The germline CDR1 and CDR2 sequences are SGDLS and YYNGEE. V shed 4 bases and J 8 bases; nucleotides not matched to a gene: 9. The CDR3 has 14 residues. This CDR3 reads CASSQGGSIYEQFF. The CDR3 DNA sequence: TGTGCCAGCAGCCAGGGCGGGAGTATTTATGAGCAGTTCTTC.

The CDR3 region is CASSYHHSYEQYF. CDR3 nucleotide sequence: TGTGCCAGCAGTTACCACCACAGCTACGAGCAGTACTTC. The V gene is TRBV27, the J gene TRBJ2-7; D is unresolved. This CDR3 contains 13 residues. Deletions cut 4 bases from V and 3 bases from J, with 10 bases between. Germline assignment: CDR1 MNHEY and CDR2 SMNVEV (reference sequence).